Presented here are 25 T cell receptor beta chains from one specimen sequenced in a study of T cell repertoires in cytomegalovirus infection. TCRdb re-analysed the reads in MiXCR, keeping a single row per CDR3 protein. The sample contains some 350,000 distinct CDR3 sequences, roughly 29% of which appear only once. The antigens these receptors bind are not known. The specimen was cultured PBMCs, collected from culture after CMV antigen stimulation. These receptors originate from a human donor in good health (CMV status not recorded). Some clones in this sample may be carry-over from other donors' samples.

The chain is built from TRBV6-6 and TRBJ2-2; D is unclear. Between the trimmed V and J ends, which lost 6 bases and 2 bases, there was a span of 16 bases. Germline assignment: CDR1 MNHNY and CDR2 SVGAGI (reference sequence). The CDR3 contains 16 residues. The CDR3 region has the DNA TGTGCCAGCAGACCCCTGGGCCGAAAAAACACCGGGGAGCTGTTTTTT. Protein sequence: CASRPLGRKNTGELFF.

This sequence joins TRBV10-3 and TRBJ1-3, with D uncertain. This CDR3 is built from 16 residues. CDR1 and CDR2 (germline): ENHRY, SYGVKD. With 0 bases removed from V and 0 bases from J, the gap between germline ends came to 9 bases. CDR3 coding DNA: TGTGCCATCAGTGAGTCCCCAGCCATCTCTGGAAACACCATATATTTT. It is translated as CAISESPAISGNTIYF.

This clonotype occurred a few times. The chain has TRBV20-1 and TRBJ2-5, with 9 nucleotides matching TRBD1. The V gene end was trimmed by 1 base and the J gene end by 5 bases; junction bases not matched to a gene: 14. The length of the CDR3 is 17 residues. The germline V gene encodes CDR1 DFQATT and CDR2 SNEGSKA (reference sequence). DNA for the CDR3: TGCAGTGCTAGAGCCCGGGACAGGGTAGGCCGGCGGGAGACCCAGTACTTC. Residues: CSARARDRVGRRETQYF.

In regard to this clonotype: At one end, the junction sequence differs from germline, possibly due to a read error. The chain uses TRBV4-1 and TRBJ2-4; D remains ambiguous. The CDR3 loop spans 18 amino acids. Germline V gene sequence: CDR1 MGHRA, CDR2 YSYEKL. In nucleotides, the CDR3 is TGTGCCAGCAGCCAAATGGTTGGGAACAGCTTAACCAAAAACATTCAGTACTTC. Translating it yields CASSQMVGNSLTKNIQYF.

This clonotype showed up just a few times. V and J are TRBV5-1 and TRBJ1-1; D is ambiguous. V lost 0 bases and J 2 bases, leaving 11 bases between the germline ends. The CDR3 has 15 residues. Germline CDR1 reads SGHRS; CDR2 reads YFSETQ. The CDR3 reads CASSLAGDTNTEAFF. The CDR3 DNA reads TGCGCCAGCAGCTTGGCCGGTGATACCAACACTGAAGCTTTCTTT.

V gene TRBV20-1 combines with J gene TRBJ1-4; no reliable D call. This CDR3 has 16 residues. Germline loops: CDR1 DFQATT, CDR2 SNEGSKA (reference sequence). V shed 6 bases and J shed 0 bases, with 17 bases lying between them. DNA of the CDR3: TGCAGTGCAAGGGTCGAGGGCCTCTCAACTAATGAAAAACTGTTTTTT. It translates to CSARVEGLSTNEKLFF.

This chain joins TRBV24-1 and TRBJ1-5, with D unclear. Germline CDR1 KGHDR, CDR2 SFDVKD. The V gene lost 3 bases and the J gene lost 3 bases, with 14 bases spanning the gap. This CDR3 spans 16 amino acids. This CDR3 is CATSDTSGSLNQPQHF. The DNA of the CDR3 is TGTGCCACCAGTGATACCTCGGGGAGCCTCAATCAGCCCCAGCATTTT.

This clonotype was observed at least ten times. The chain employs TRBV7-6 and TRBJ2-2; the D gene is possibly TRBD1 (5 bases). CDR1 is SGHVS and CDR2 is FNYEAQ in the germline V gene. Between the trimmed V and J ends, which lost 1 base and 2 bases, there was a span of 17 bases. The CDR3 sequence is 18 residues long. CDR3 coding DNA: TGTGCCAGCAGCTTAGGGCCGGGTGGACAAATTAACACCGGGGAGCTGTTTTTT. Protein: CASSLGPGGQINTGELFF.

This clonotype appeared a few times. The CDR3 sequence is CASSNRLAGDLYEQYF. The CDR3 region has the DNA TGTGCCAGCAGCAACCGGCTAGCGGGGGACCTCTACGAGCAGTACTTC. This rearrangement joins TRBV7-6 to TRBJ2-7; 10 positions agree with TRBD2. The germline CDR1 and CDR2 sequences are SGHVS and FNYEAQ. The V segment lost 5 bases and the J segment 3 bases; nucleotides outside the gene matches: 10. This CDR3 spans 16 amino acids. The full variable domain, its missing parts supplied by reference TRBV7-6 and TRBJ2-7, is GAGVSQSPRYKVTKRGQDVALRCDPISGHVSLYWYRQALGQGPEFLTYFNYEAQQDKSGLPNDRFSAERPEGSISTLTIQRTEQRDSAMYRCASSNRLAGDLYEQYFGPGTRLTVT.

This clonotype has just a few counts. The V gene is TRBV6-5, the J gene TRBJ2-7; tentatively, D is TRBD1 (5 bases). The CDR3 is 13 amino acids. Trimming shortened V by 6 bases and J by 3 bases, and 12 bases separated the two germline ends. The germline V gene encodes CDR1 MNHEY and CDR2 SVGAGI. CDR3 bases: TGTGCCAGCAGCTACCAACAGGACTACGAGCAGTACTTC. The encoded protein is CASSYQQDYEQYF.

This clonotype was seen a few times. The chain is built from TRBV6-5 and TRBJ1-5, with D possibly TRBD1 on 6 matching bases. This CDR3 has 16 residues. CDR1 and CDR2 (germline): MNHEY, SVGAGI. Trimming removed 0 bases at V and 5 bases at J, with 14 bases between. This CDR3 is CASSYSQGSGDQPQHF. The CDR3 coding sequence is TGTGCCAGCAGTTACTCACAGGGATCCGGGGATCAGCCCCAGCATTTT.

The chain employs TRBV11-2 and TRBJ2-7; a weak D match, TRBD2 (5 bases). CDR3 length: 14 residues. V was trimmed by 5 bases and J by 11 bases, leaving 22 bases between them. Germline V gives CDR1 SGHAT, CDR2 FQNNGV. The CDR3 DNA follows: TGTGCCAGCAGCCCTTCGGCGGCCCTCCTCGGGGAGTACTTC. Translating it yields CASSPSAALLGEYF. Filled out from reference TRBV11-2 and TRBJ2-7, the complete variable domain reads EAGVAQSPRYKIIEKRQSVAFWCNPISGHATLYWYQQILGQGPKLLIQFQNNGVVDDSQLPKDRFSAERLKGVDSTLKIQPAKLEDSAVYLCASSPSAALLGEYFGPGTRLTVT.

This clonotype was recorded a few times. The chain employs TRBV7-6 and TRBJ2-7; TRBD1 is a possible D gene (6 bases). CDR1 is SGHVS, CDR2 FNYEAQ, per germline. With 5 bases removed from V and 2 bases from J, the gap between germline ends came to 16 bases. There are 15 residues in the CDR3. This CDR3 reads CASSPTGNRAYEQYF. The CDR3 DNA reads as TGTGCCAGCAGCCCCACAGGGAACAGGGCCTACGAGCAGTACTTC.

This clonotype was counted ten times or more. This chain joins TRBV6-1 and TRBJ2-5; a weak D match, TRBD2 (5 bases). The CDR3 loop spans 14 amino acids. Germline CDR1 reads MNHNS; CDR2 reads SASEGT. V lost 4 bases and J 5 bases, leaving 14 bases between the germline ends. The CDR3 spells CASSVSGLRETQYF. The CDR3 coding sequence is TGTGCCAGCAGTGTATCGGGATTGCGGGAGACCCAGTACTTC.

The chain links TRBV20-1 to TRBJ1-2; D is possibly TRBD1 (6 bases). V was shortened by 0 bases and J by 7 bases, with 15 bases between the two germline ends. The length of the CDR3 is 14 residues. Germline V gives CDR1 DFQATT, CDR2 SNEGSKA (reference sequence). Here the CDR3 DNA reads TGCAGTGCTAGAGATCCCGACAGGCGCGGTGGCTACACCTTC. It yields the protein CSARDPDRRGGYTF.

V is TRBV19 and J is TRBJ1-2; D perhaps matches TRBD1 (5 bases). This CDR3 contains 13 residues. The V end was cut by 6 bases, the J end by 7 bases, with 15 bases between. Germline V lookup: CDR1 LNHDA, CDR2 SQIVND (reference sequence). The DNA of the CDR3 is TGTGCCAGTAGCGGGCCTGGGGCTGGTGGCTACACCTTC. Protein sequence: CASSGPGAGGYTF.

The rearrangement joins TRBV12-3 or TRBV12-4 to TRBJ2-2; possibly TRBD1 for D (6 bases). V lost 3 bases and J lost 2, with 13 bases in between. This CDR3 contains 16 residues. The DNA of the CDR3 is TGTGCCAGCAGTTTCGGGGCAGGGGAAAACACCGGGGAGCTGTTTTTT. Translated: CASSFGAGENTGELFF.

The chain has TRBV5-4 and TRBJ1-3; 7 bases are a match to TRBD1. V trimming: 3 bases; J trimming: 4 bases; junction bases outside the gene matches: 10. This CDR3 region has 16 residues. Germline CDR1 reads SGHNT; CDR2 reads YYREEE (reference sequence). The CDR3, as DNA: TGTGCCAGCAGCTCGGGACAGAGGAGCAGAGGAAACACCATATATTTT. This encodes CASSSGQRSRGNTIYF.

This rearrangement joins TRBV12-3 or TRBV12-4 to TRBJ1-1, with 7 bases matching TRBD1. The CDR3 is made up of 13 amino acids. Germline trimming cut 5 bases from V and 5 bases from J; bases unmatched to any gene: 5. The CDR3 here is CASSIGQATEAFF. In DNA, the CDR3 is TGTGCCAGCAGTATTGGACAGGCGACTGAAGCTTTCTTT.

In its sample, this clonotype was seen a few times. The DNA for the CDR3 is TGTGCCAGCAGTTCTAGCGGGGGGTACCAAGAGACCCAGTACTTC. Its protein product is CASSSSGGYQETQYF. The V and J genes are TRBV27 and TRBJ2-5, with TRBD2 matching over 11 bases. The germline V gene encodes CDR1 MNHEY and CDR2 SMNVEV (reference sequence). There are 15 residues in the CDR3. Losses at the gene ends were 4 bases for V and 0 bases for J; bases not matched to a gene: 1.

The DNA for the CDR3 is TGTGCCAGCAGCCAGAAGACTAGCGGGGGGGCCTACGAGCAGTACTTC. Its protein is CASSQKTSGGAYEQYF. This rearrangement joins TRBV4-2 to TRBJ2-7; 14 bases match TRBD2. Trimming took 3 bases from V and 2 from J; bases not matched to a gene: 3. The CDR3 covers 16 residues. Looked up from germline, CDR1 is LGHNA and CDR2 is YNFKEQ.

The sample holds a few counts of this clonotype. The chain has TRBV7-9 and TRBJ2-7; 14 nucleotides line up with TRBD2. This CDR3 is built from 20 residues. The junction had 19 bases not matched to a gene; V was cut back by 4 bases and J by 5 bases. Germline lookup yields CDR1 SEHNR and CDR2 FQNEAQ (reference sequence). The CDR3 here is CASSSSSWGGTSGSIDEQYF. In DNA form, the CDR3 reads TGTGCCAGCAGCTCCTCTAGTTGGGGGGGGACTAGCGGGAGTATCGACGAGCAGTACTTC.

As to this clonotype: The junction and the germline gene differ at one end; a read error may be behind it. The V gene is TRBV10-3, the J gene TRBJ1-2, with D maybe TRBD1 (5 bases). CDR1 ENHRY and CDR2 SYGVKD come from the germline V gene. CDR3 length: 12 residues. The CDR3 reads CAISEKRTSNHF. The CDR3 region has the DNA TGTGCCATCAGTGAGAAGAGGACAAGTAATCACTTC.

The genes are TRBV9 and TRBJ2-2, with D tentatively TRBD2 (7 bases). Trimming stripped 4 bases from V and 6 bases from J, with 16 bases between. The CDR3 loop spans 15 amino acids. Germline CDR1 reads SGDLS; CDR2 reads YYNGEE. CDR3 bases: TGTGCCAGCAGCCCACGAAGGGGGGGAGCCGGGGAGCTGTTTTTT. It specifies CASSPRRGGAGELFF.

The chain uses TRBV7-3 and TRBJ1-4; TRBD1 matches 7 bases. Per the germline V gene, CDR1 is SGHTA and CDR2 is FQGTGA. The CDR3 is 13 amino acids. With V trimmed by 5 bases and J by 7 bases, 4 bases remained unmatched. The CDR3 region is CASSVDRAEKLFF. DNA for the CDR3: TGTGCCAGCAGCGTCGACAGGGCTGAAAAACTGTTTTTT.